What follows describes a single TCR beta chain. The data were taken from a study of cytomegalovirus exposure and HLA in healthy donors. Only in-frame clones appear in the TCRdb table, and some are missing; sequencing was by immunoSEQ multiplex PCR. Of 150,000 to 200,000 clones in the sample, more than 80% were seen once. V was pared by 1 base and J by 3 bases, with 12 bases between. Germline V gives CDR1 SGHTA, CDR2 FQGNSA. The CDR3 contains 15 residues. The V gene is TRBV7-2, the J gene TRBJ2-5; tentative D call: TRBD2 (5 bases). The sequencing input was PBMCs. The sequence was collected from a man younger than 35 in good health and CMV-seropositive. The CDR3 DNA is TGTGCCAGCAGCTTAGGAGACTACCGAAAAGAGACCCAGTACTTC. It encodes CASSLGDYRKETQYF.